The 27 T cell receptor beta chains in this list originate from one sample, sequenced in a study of T cells in Graves' hyperthyroidism and ophthalmopathy. Amplified TCR beta CDR3 regions derived from RNA transcripts. First-round RT-PCR of the TCR CDR3 relied on the HTBI primer set. Each CDR3 protein is one row after TCRdb ran MiXCR on the multiplex PCR reads. The sample holds 500,000 to 600,000 distinct CDR3 sequences, over 35% seen once. Sequencing used peripheral blood or thyroid tissue (not recorded which). The source of these receptors is an adult woman with Graves' disease, either hyperthyroidism or ophthalmopathy (not recorded which).

The chain links TRBV7-6 to TRBJ2-7; 10 nucleotides match TRBD1. This CDR3 spans 16 amino acids. CDR1 is SGHVS and CDR2 is FNYEAQ in the germline V gene. With 1 base clipped from V and 7 bases from J, the junction kept 10 bases outside the gene matches. This CDR3 is CASSLEWGQGIREQYF. The CDR3 DNA is TGTGCCAGCAGCTTAGAATGGGGACAGGGGATCCGGGAGCAGTACTTC.

This clonotype was seen ten or more times. The chain recombines TRBV24-1 with TRBJ2-7; 7 nucleotides match TRBD2. The CDR3 runs 14 residues. V dropped 4 bases and J dropped 9; count of bases not matched to a gene: 11. Germline V gene lookup returns CDR1 KGHDR and CDR2 SFDVKD. CDR3 sequence: CATSDITGVAGQYF. DNA of the CDR3: TGTGCCACCAGTGACATTACAGGAGTAGCGGGGCAGTACTTC.

In its sample, this clonotype was seen many times. The V gene is TRBV10-3, the J gene TRBJ2-7; D is unclear. Germline loops: CDR1 ENHRY, CDR2 SYGVKD. The V and J ends lost 6 bases and 3 bases respectively, with 18 bases between them. The CDR3 is made up of 15 amino acids. The CDR3 region has the DNA TGTGCCATCAGCCCGGCGTCCGACCTTATCTACGAGCAGTACTTC. It is translated as CAISPASDLIYEQYF.

This CDR3 is CATASGQTYEQYF. CDR3 nucleotides: TGTGCCACAGCCTCGGGACAAACCTACGAGCAGTACTTC. This chain links TRBV24-1 with TRBJ2-7; D may be TRBD1 (6 bases). Looked up from germline, CDR1 is KGHDR and CDR2 is SFDVKD. V lost 10 bases to trimming and J lost 2 bases, with 14 bases between them. The CDR3 consists of 13 residues.

This chain links TRBV20-1 with TRBJ2-7, with D unclear. V lost 5 bases and J lost 6, with 8 bases in between. This CDR3 region has 10 residues. Germline CDR1 reads DFQATT; CDR2 reads SNEGSKA (reference sequence). CDR3 loop: CSALSAEQYF. As DNA, the CDR3 is TGCAGTGCTCTCTCCGCCGAGCAGTACTTC.

V usage is TRBV29-1 and J usage is TRBJ2-5, with 7 nucleotides matching TRBD1. The germline CDR1 and CDR2 sequences are SQVTM and ANQGSEA. This CDR3 has 14 residues. V was clipped by 4 bases and J by 4 bases; unmatched bases: 9. The CDR3 is CSVAEGGLGETQYF. The CDR3 region has the DNA TGCAGCGTTGCTGAAGGGGGCCTTGGAGAGACCCAGTACTTC.

The J gene is TRBJ1-2, the V gene TRBV20-1; TRBD1 is a possible D gene (5 bases). V was trimmed by 0 bases and J by 2 bases, leaving 10 bases between them. This CDR3 is built from 14 residues. The germline gives CDR1 DFQATT, CDR2 SNEGSKA (reference sequence). The CDR3 sequence: CSARDRAGNYGYTF. DNA of the CDR3: TGCAGTGCTAGAGATAGGGCAGGGAACTATGGCTACACCTTC.

The gene calls are TRBV5-4 and TRBJ1-1; D is unclear. Trimming removed 0 bases from V and 3 bases from J, with 9 bases in between. Germline assignment: CDR1 SGHNT and CDR2 YYREEE (reference sequence). The CDR3 runs to 14 residues. CDR3 amino acids: CASSLGGWDTEAFF. The CDR3 DNA follows: TGTGCCAGCAGCTTGGGCGGTTGGGACACTGAAGCTTTCTTT.

This clonotype occurred many times. The rearrangement uses TRBV20-1 and TRBJ2-7; D is undetermined. Trimming stripped 2 bases from V and 9 bases from J, with 11 bases between. This CDR3 comprises 11 residues. Germline loops: CDR1 DFQATT, CDR2 SNEGSKA (reference sequence). The CDR3 coding sequence is TGCAGTGCTAGAATAACTCCAGGGCAGTACTTC. Translating gives CSARITPGQYF.

This clonotype appeared many times. V is TRBV10-3 and J is TRBJ1-6; possibly TRBD1 for D (6 bases). Germline V gene sequence: CDR1 ENHRY, CDR2 SYGVKD. Trimming stripped 3 bases from V and 10 bases from J, with 19 bases between. CDR3 length equals 16 residues. The CDR3 protein is CAISDGGPFLKSPLHF. CDR3 DNA: TGTGCCATCAGTGACGGGGGGCCCTTTTTGAAGTCACCCCTCCACTTT.

This chain uses TRBV9 with TRBJ1-5, with D unclear. CDR1 is SGDLS, CDR2 YYNGEE, per germline. This CDR3 is 15 amino acids long. The V end was cut by 0 bases, the J end by 3 bases, with 10 bases between. CDR3 bases: TGTGCCAGCAGCGTAGGCTCAGGACTCAATCAGCCCCAGCATTTT. It specifies CASSVGSGLNQPQHF.

This sequence joins TRBV7-9 and TRBJ1-6; tentatively, D is TRBD1 (5 bases). Germline V CDR1 and CDR2: SEHNR, FQNEAQ (reference sequence). The CDR3 extends over 18 amino acids. Trimming took off 5 bases at V and 3 bases at J, with 20 bases between the two ends. CDR3 residues: CASSPRGETVNYNSPLHF. CDR3 nucleotide sequence: TGTGCCAGCAGCCCCCGTGGTGAGACAGTGAACTATAATTCACCCCTCCACTTT.

The table lists this clonotype with many counts. This chain connects TRBV6-5 to TRBJ1-1; D call uncertain. V was shortened by 0 bases and J by 5 bases, with 7 bases between the two germline ends. The CDR3 is made up of 13 amino acids. Germline loops: CDR1 MNHEY, CDR2 SVGAGI. Written as DNA, the CDR3 is TGTGCCAGCAGTTACTCGACACTTACTGAAGCTTTCTTT. Protein: CASSYSTLTEAFF.

This sequence joins TRBV6-1 and TRBJ1-6; D may be TRBD1 (5 bases). With the DNA end fitting TRBJ1-5 better, the J assignment may be wrong. This CDR3 spans 11 amino acids. CDR1 is MNHNS, CDR2 SASEGT, per germline. CDR3 amino acids: CASSDQGSQHF. Here the CDR3 DNA reads TGTGCCAGCAGTGATCAGGGATCTCAGCATTTT.

This clonotype has only a few counts. The V gene is TRBV7-2, the J gene TRBJ2-2; 7 bases line up with TRBD2. V lost 5 bases to trimming and J lost 3 bases; unmatched junction nucleotides: 6. Germline assignment: CDR1 SGHTA and CDR2 FQGNSA. The CDR3 extends over 15 amino acids. The CDR3 coding sequence is TGTGCCAGCAGCCTGAGACTAGCTGACACCGGGGAGCTGTTTTTT. Its translation: CASSLRLADTGELFF.

The chain has TRBV4-3 and TRBJ2-5, with D maybe TRBD2 (5 bases). The V end was cut by 1 base, the J end by 5 bases, with 8 bases between. Germline V lookup: CDR1 LGHNA, CDR2 YSLEER. The CDR3 is 13 amino acids. In DNA form, the CDR3 reads TGCGCCAGCAGCCAAGCCAGAGGGGAGACCCAGTACTTC. Its protein is CASSQARGETQYF.

The V call is TRBV12-3 or TRBV12-4, the J call TRBJ1-5; D is ambiguous. The CDR3 runs 14 residues. Trimming took off 7 bases at V and 4 bases at J, with 14 bases between the two ends. The CDR3, as DNA: TGTGCCAGCACCACGGCCGGGTGGAATCAGCCCCAGCATTTT. Translated: CASTTAGWNQPQHF.

In this sample, this clonotype turned up many times. The chain joins TRBV15 to TRBJ2-7; D unresolved. Germline CDR1 reads LNHNV; CDR2 reads YYDKDF (reference sequence). This CDR3 spans 14 amino acids. V was shortened by 0 bases and J by 4 bases, with 10 bases between the two germline ends. For the CDR3, the DNA is TGTGCCACCAGCAGAGATGCAGGATCTTACGAGCAGTACTTC. As protein: CATSRDAGSYEQYF. The variable domain in full, completed from reference TRBV15 and TRBJ2-7, reads DAMVIQNPRYQVTQFGKPVTLSCSQTLNHNVMYWYQQKSSQAPKLLFHYYDKDFNNEADTPDNFQSRRPNTSFCFLDIRSPGLGDTAMYLCATSRDAGSYEQYFGPGTRLTVT.

This clonotype was seen many times. This sequence joins TRBV5-6 and TRBJ2-7; a weak D match, TRBD1 (6 bases). Trimming removed 0 bases from V and 5 bases from J, with 15 bases in between. The CDR3 length is 15 residues. The V gene's germline CDR1 is SGHDT and CDR2 YYEEEE. DNA of the CDR3: TGTGCCAGCAGCTTGGTGAGCAGGGGTGAGGACGAGCAGTACTTC. This encodes CASSLVSRGEDEQYF.

For the CDR3, the DNA is TGCAGCGTTGAGACGGGGGAGAGCGGGGAGCTGTTTTTT. Amino acid sequence: CSVETGESGELFF. The chain combines TRBV29-1 with TRBJ2-2, with a tentative D call TRBD2 (6 bases). This CDR3 comprises 13 residues. Trimming took off 3 bases at V and 7 bases at J, with 12 bases between the two ends. Germline V CDR1 and CDR2: SQVTM, ANQGSEA.

With respect to this clonotype: One end of the junction is discordant with germline, which a read error may explain. CDR3 coding DNA: TGTGCCAGTAGTATAACCTCTGGGAACACCATATATTTT. This sequence encodes CASSITSGNTIYF. This chain links TRBV19 with TRBJ1-3; no reliable D call. Germline lookup yields CDR1 LNHDA and CDR2 SQIVND (reference sequence). The CDR3 is made up of 13 amino acids.

Comment on this clonotype: One end of the junction fails to match germline, which may point to a read error. V is TRBV6-1 and J is TRBJ2-7, with D unresolved. This CDR3 comprises 14 residues. The germline CDR1 and CDR2 sequences are MNHNS and SASEGT. CDR3 protein: CAGRLSLNSYEQYF. CDR3 nucleotides: TGTGCCGGCAGGCTGTCTTTGAACTCCTACGAGCAGTACTTC.

The chain recombines TRBV4-3 with TRBJ1-2; the D gene is possibly TRBD1 (6 bases). V was cut by 0 bases and J by 7 bases, with 15 bases left in between. CDR3 length equals 15 residues. Germline assignment: CDR1 LGHNA and CDR2 YSLEER. CDR3 region: CASSQDASGGLGYTF. The CDR3 DNA sequence: TGCGCCAGCAGCCAAGATGCCTCCGGGGGCCTTGGCTACACCTTC.

This clonotype was observed many times. The J gene is TRBJ2-2, the V gene TRBV5-1; D gene ambiguous. This CDR3 has 15 residues. Trimming left V 1 base short and J 0 bases short, with 7 bases between. Per germline, CDR1 SGHRS and CDR2 YFSETQ. The DNA of the CDR3 is TGCGCCAGCAGCTTGAGGAGTGCGAACACCGGGGAGCTGTTTTTT. It is translated as CASSLRSANTGELFF.

This clonotype came up many times. The chain joins TRBV10-3 to TRBJ2-2; TRBD1 matches at 7 bases. The CDR3 extends over 13 amino acids. From germline, CDR1 is ENHRY and CDR2 SYGVKD. V trimming: 4 bases; J trimming: 5 bases; junction bases outside the gene matches: 1. CDR3 region: CAISGQGTGELFF. CDR3 bases: TGTGCCATCAGTGGACAGGGAACCGGGGAGCTGTTTTTT.

This clonotype was recorded many times. This sequence joins TRBV5-1 and TRBJ1-3, with D maybe TRBD1 (6 bases). Germline assignment: CDR1 SGHRS and CDR2 YFSETQ. Trimming left V 6 bases short and J 0 bases short, with 13 bases between. CDR3 size: 15 residues. The chain's CDR3 is CASKMDSSSGNTIYF. For the CDR3, the DNA is TGCGCCAGCAAAATGGACAGTAGCTCTGGAAACACCATATATTTT.

This clonotype was seen at least ten times. This chain links TRBV29-1 with TRBJ2-2; the D gene is possibly TRBD1 (5 bases). Germline-derived CDR1 and CDR2 are SQVTM and ANQGSEA. Trimming removed 5 bases at V and 0 bases at J, with 10 bases between. The CDR3 is 14 residues long. CDR3 region: CSVQGLTNTGELFF. As DNA, the CDR3 is TGCAGCGTTCAGGGTCTTACGAACACCGGGGAGCTGTTTTTT.